A single sample is the source of the 24 T cell receptor beta chains below, sequenced in a study of T cells in Graves' hyperthyroidism and ophthalmopathy. There were TCR beta CDR3 regions amplified from RNA transcripts. Primed by the HTBI set, a first-round RT-PCR was run on the TCR CDR3. TCRdb fed the multiplex PCR reads into MiXCR, producing one record per CDR3 protein. This sample yields approximately 620,000 distinct CDR3 sequences, of which more than 11% are seen a single time; 5.5% to 7.5% belongs to the top ten. Source material: blood. Source of these receptors: a woman under 40 with Graves' hyperthyroidism that later progressed to Graves' ophthalmopathy.

This clonotype was observed at least ten times. The chain links TRBV6-1 to TRBJ2-3; 9 nucleotides align to TRBD1. In germline, CDR1 is MNHNS, CDR2 SASEGT. With 7 bases clipped from V and 6 bases from J, the junction kept 5 bases outside the gene matches. The length of the CDR3 is 13 residues. The CDR3 protein is CASIGQGWDTQYF. The DNA for the CDR3 is TGTGCCAGCATTGGACAGGGGTGGGATACGCAGTATTTT.

This clonotype has more than one count but fewer than ten. J is TRBJ2-7 and V is TRBV7-2; the match to TRBD2 covers 14 bases. The germline V gene encodes CDR1 SGHTA and CDR2 FQGNSA. This CDR3 has 16 amino acids. Trimming cost V 4 bases and J 5 bases; bases outside gene matches: 7. The CDR3 region is CASSSGTSGRDNEQYF. CDR3 coding DNA: TGTGCCAGCAGCTCCGGGACTAGCGGGAGAGACAACGAGCAGTACTTC. Full variable domain (remainder filled in from reference TRBV7-2 and TRBJ2-7): GAGVSQSPSNKVTEKGKDVELRCDPISGHTALYWYRQSLGQGLEFLIYFQGNSAPDKSGLPSDRFSAERTGGSVSTLTIQRTQQEDSAVYLCASSSGTSGRDNEQYFGPGTRLTVT.

This clonotype showed up many times. This rearrangement joins TRBV2 to TRBJ2-7; D might be TRBD2 (6 bases). The V gene's germline CDR1 is SNHLY and CDR2 FYNNEI. This CDR3 spans 13 amino acids. Trimming cost V 6 bases and J 1 base, with 10 bases left between them. The DNA for the CDR3 is TGTGCCAGCAGAGGGGACTGGTCCTACGAGCAGTACTTC. This sequence encodes CASRGDWSYEQYF.

About this clonotype: Being one base from a much bigger clone, this may be a read error. The CDR3 carries no conserved terminal phenylalanine or tryptophan, so it likely arises from a read error. V gene TRBV2 combines with J gene TRBJ2-5, with 9 nucleotides matching TRBD1. Per germline, CDR1 SNHLY and CDR2 FYNNEI. The CDR3 is 13 amino acids. V dropped 10 bases and J dropped 4; count of bases not matched to a gene: 7. CDR3 in DNA: TGTGCCACTTTGACAGGGGGTAGAGAGACCCAGTACCTC. Its translation is CATLTGGRETQYL.

There are many counts of this clonotype. V is TRBV6-2 or TRBV6-3 and J is TRBJ2-6; weak D call: TRBD2 (6 bases). The V end lost 2 bases, the J end lost 0 bases, and 14 bases lay between the germline ends. The CDR3 runs to 18 residues. Germline-derived CDR1 and CDR2 are MNHEY and SVGEGT. CDR3 DNA sequence: TGTGCCAGCAGTTACCGGGGGAGGACTCCCTCTGGGGCCAACGTCCTGACTTTC. Amino acid sequence: CASSYRGRTPSGANVLTF.

A remark on this clonotype: A single base separates this from a much larger clone, so it may be a read error. This chain links TRBV11-2 with TRBJ2-2; D ambiguous. The CDR3 consists of 10 residues. Germline loops: CDR1 SGHAT, CDR2 FQNNGV. Between the trimmed V and J ends, which lost 7 bases and 7 bases, there was a span of 4 bases. CDR3 region: CASNGGELFF. Written as DNA, the CDR3 is TGTGCCAGCAATGGCGGGGAGCTGTTTTTT. Supplemented by reference TRBV11-2 and TRBJ2-2, the full variable domain reads EAGVAQSPRYKIIEKRQSVAFWCNPISGHATLYWYQQILGQGPKLLIQFQNNGVVDDSQLPKDRFSAERLKGVDSTLKIQPAKLEDSAVYLCASNGGELFFGEGSRLTVL.

At least ten counts were recorded for this clonotype. This chain joins TRBV7-2 and TRBJ2-3, with D possibly being TRBD1 or TRBD2 (5 bases each). The CDR3 totals 16 residues. CDR1 and CDR2 from the germline V gene are SGHTA and FQGNSA. V lost 0 bases and J 5 bases, leaving 15 bases between the germline ends. The CDR3 spells CASSLAGVVGVDTQYF. The CDR3 DNA sequence: TGTGCCAGCAGCTTAGCGGGGGTGGTGGGAGTAGATACGCAGTATTTT.

This clonotype occurred many times. V is TRBV29-1 and J is TRBJ2-7, with D possibly matching TRBD1 (5 bases). The germline V and J ends were trimmed by 0 bases and 3 bases, with 9 bases remaining between them. CDR3 length equals 13 residues. In germline, CDR1 is SQVTM, CDR2 ANQGSEA. The DNA of the CDR3 is TGCAGCGTTGAAGACCAGGGCAGCTACGAGCAGTACTTC. Its protein is CSVEDQGSYEQYF.

This clonotype was seen repeatedly, ten times or more. V gene TRBV3-1 combines with J gene TRBJ1-1; possibly TRBD1 for D (6 bases). V was pared by 7 bases and J by 1 base, with 13 bases between. The germline gives CDR1 LGHDT, CDR2 YNNKEL (reference sequence). The CDR3 loop spans 14 amino acids. The CDR3 reads CASNKGQPNTEAFF. CDR3 sequence (DNA): TGTGCCAGCAATAAAGGACAGCCGAACACTGAAGCTTTCTTT.

The J gene is TRBJ2-4, the V gene TRBV9; 7 bases map to TRBD1. The CDR3 has 16 residues. V gave up 3 bases and J gave up 6 bases; unmatched junction bases: 12. The V gene's germline CDR1 is SGDLS and CDR2 YYNGEE. In DNA, the CDR3 is TGTGCCAGCAGCGAGCCCTGGACAGGTACACTAAACATTCAGTACTTC. Protein: CASSEPWTGTLNIQYF.

This clonotype was detected ten times or more. The CDR3 loop reads CASSLWAGAEAFF. As DNA, the CDR3 is TGTGCCAGCAGCTTATGGGCGGGCGCTGAAGCTTTCTTT. The rearrangement links TRBV5-6 to TRBJ1-1; D not certain. The germline gives CDR1 SGHDT, CDR2 YYEEEE. V was trimmed by 2 bases and J by 6 bases, leaving 11 bases between them. There are 13 residues in the CDR3. Together with reference TRBV5-6 and TRBJ1-1, the CDR3 gives the full variable domain: DAGVTQSPTHLIKTRGQQVTLRCSPKSGHDTVSWYQQALGQGPQFIFQYYEEEERQRGNFPDRFSGHQFPNYSSELNVNALLLGDSALYLCASSLWAGAEAFFGQGTRLTVV.

V is TRBV30 and J is TRBJ1-3; D ambiguous. The germline V gene has CDR1 GTSNPN and CDR2 SVGIG (reference sequence). The V gene lost 2 bases and the J gene lost 0 bases, with 8 bases spanning the gap. CDR3 length: 14 residues. The CDR3 sequence is CAWSQHHSGNTIYF. The CDR3 nucleotides are TGTGCCTGGAGTCAACACCACTCTGGAAACACCATATATTTT. Drawing the rest from reference TRBV30 and TRBJ1-3, the complete variable domain is SQTIHQWPATLVQPVGSPLSLECTVEGTSNPNLYWYRQAAGRGLQLLFYSVGIGQISSEVPQNLSASRPQDRQFILSSKKLLLSDSGFYLCAWSQHHSGNTIYFGEGSWLTVV.

This clonotype was counted many times. This chain links TRBV7-3 with TRBJ1-2; D is unclear. Germline V gene sequence: CDR1 SGHTA, CDR2 FQGTGA. CDR3 length equals 15 residues. The V end lost 5 bases, the J end lost 0 bases, and 13 bases lay between the germline ends. Here the CDR3 reads CASSPTAVTNYGYTF. CDR3 DNA: TGTGCCAGCAGCCCAACGGCAGTAACTAACTATGGCTACACCTTC. The full variable domain, in which reference TRBV7-3 and TRBJ1-2 provide the parts outside the CDR3, is GAGVSQTPSNKVTEKGKYVELRCDPISGHTALYWYRQSLGQGPEFLIYFQGTGAADDSGLPNDRFFAVRPEGSVSTLKIQRTERGDSAVYLCASSPTAVTNYGYTFGSGTRLTVV.

The chain carries TRBV7-2 and TRBJ1-4; 9 positions agree with TRBD1. This CDR3 has 16 residues. CDR1 SGHTA and CDR2 FQGNSA come from the germline V gene. The V and J ends lost 6 bases and 8 bases, in that order; junction bases with no gene match: 13. The CDR3 here is CASRTPRTGGGEKLFF. CDR3 in DNA: TGTGCCAGCAGGACACCGAGAACAGGGGGCGGAGAAAAACTGTTTTTT.

The chain's CDR3 is CSAGTGPYEQYF. CDR3 coding DNA: TGCAGTGCTGGGACAGGGCCCTACGAGCAGTACTTC. This chain joins TRBV20-1 and TRBJ2-7; 9 bases align to TRBD1. The V gene's germline CDR1 is DFQATT and CDR2 SNEGSKA (reference sequence). This CDR3 is 12 amino acids long. With 5 bases clipped from V and 2 bases from J, the junction kept 1 base outside the gene matches.

This clonotype was seen many times. V is TRBV11-3 and J is TRBJ2-2; the D gene could be TRBD1 or TRBD2 (6 bases each). This CDR3 contains 14 residues. The V gene's germline CDR1 is SGHNT and CDR2 YENEEA. V shed 4 bases and J shed 6 bases, with 12 bases lying between them. The DNA for the CDR3 is TGTGCCAGCAGCTCTAGGGGGGAGCCCGGGGAGCTGTTTTTT. Protein: CASSSRGEPGELFF.

The gene calls are TRBV6-5 and TRBJ2-5, with D perhaps matching TRBD1 (6 bases). The CDR3 is 14 amino acids. CDR1 is MNHEY, CDR2 SVGAGI, per germline. Trimming took 2 bases from V and 5 from J, leaving 12 bases between them. CDR3 region: CASSYGTGLETQYF. The CDR3 DNA is TGTGCCAGCAGTTACGGAACAGGGTTGGAGACCCAGTACTTC.

This clonotype occurred many times. This chain uses TRBV7-3 with TRBJ2-5; the D gene is possibly TRBD1 (6 bases). The germline gives CDR1 SGHTA, CDR2 FQGTGA. The CDR3 totals 18 residues. The germline V and J ends were trimmed by 5 bases and 2 bases, with 24 bases remaining between them. The CDR3, as DNA: TGTGCCAGCAGCATCAGGGGATATGGAACTGGCTTACAAGAGACCCAGTACTTC. Residues: CASSIRGYGTGLQETQYF.

In its sample, this clonotype was seen many times. The chain uses TRBV11-3 and TRBJ1-1, with D unresolved. Germline lookup yields CDR1 SGHNT and CDR2 YENEEA. V lost 5 bases, J lost 2 bases, and 9 bases lay in between. The CDR3 length is 13 residues. The DNA for the CDR3 is TGTGCCAGCAGCCAGAGTTCCAACACTGAAGCTTTCTTT. Translation: CASSQSSNTEAFF.

This clonotype was seen ten or more times. V gene TRBV24-1 combines with J gene TRBJ1-4, with D unresolved. The CDR3 loop spans 15 amino acids. V gave up 4 bases and J gave up 0 bases, with 8 bases separating them. From germline, CDR1 is KGHDR and CDR2 SFDVKD. CDR3 loop: CATSDRSSTNEKLFF. The DNA for the CDR3 is TGTGCCACCAGTGACAGGAGCTCAACTAATGAAAAACTGTTTTTT.

In this sample, this clonotype turned up a few times. The chain is built from TRBV7-3 and TRBJ1-3; the D gene is possibly TRBD1 (6 bases). Germline V gene sequence: CDR1 SGHTA, CDR2 FQGTGA. V was clipped by 1 base and J by 3 bases, with 13 bases between them. The CDR3 is 16 amino acids. The CDR3 nucleotides are TGTGCCAGCAGCTTAAACGGGGGGCTTGTTGGAAACACCATATATTTT. This gives the protein CASSLNGGLVGNTIYF.

In its sample, this clonotype was seen a few times. The chain couples TRBV12-3 or TRBV12-4 to TRBJ2-3; 11 bases map to TRBD2. The junction had 13 bases not matched to a gene; V was cut back by 7 bases and J by 4 bases. CDR3 size: 17 residues. The CDR3 spells CASTSALAGGPSDTQYF. The CDR3 DNA sequence: TGTGCCAGCACCTCAGCCTTAGCGGGAGGGCCCTCAGATACGCAGTATTTT.

This clonotype appeared a few times. The genes are TRBV6-1 and TRBJ2-2, with 7 bases identical to TRBD2. CDR1 is MNHNS, CDR2 SASEGT, per germline. CDR3 length: 16 amino acids. The junction had 11 bases not matched to a gene; V was cut back by 8 bases and J by 2 bases. CDR3: CASAADAGANTGELFF. Written as DNA, the CDR3 is TGTGCCAGCGCCGCCGACGCGGGAGCAAACACCGGGGAGCTGTTTTTT.

The sample holds a few counts of this clonotype. V is TRBV7-9 and J is TRBJ1-3; D is undetermined. CDR3 length equals 15 residues. Germline V gives CDR1 SEHNR, CDR2 FQNEAQ (reference sequence). Trimming took 0 bases from V and 2 from J, leaving 8 bases between them. The CDR3 sequence: CASSLAGTPGNTIYF. The CDR3 nucleotides read TGTGCCAGCAGCTTAGCGGGTACTCCTGGAAACACCATATATTTT.